What follows is one TCR beta chain and its context. Antigen: not known. These data originate in a study of T cell responses to AZD1222 COVID-19 vaccine. Study-level points and caveats: The study sampled repertoires only after the peak T cell response.

TCRdb's copy holds only in-frame clones and misses some; the assay was immunoSEQ multiplex PCR. The sample consists of around 160,000 clones, approximately 90% of them appearing once. This sequence originates from an adult who received the AZD1222 COVID-19 vaccine. Sequences were derived from peripheral blood, sampled 28 days after the second AZD1222 dose.

The CDR3 spells CASRDTGALNTEAFF. The DNA for the CDR3 is TGTGCCAGCAGGGACACAGGGGCCCTGAACACTGAAGCTTTCTTT. The chain employs TRBV6-4 and TRBJ1-1; TRBD1 matches 7 bases. Germline CDR1 and CDR2: MRHNA and SNTAGT. With V trimmed by 6 bases and J by 0 bases, 7 bases remained unmatched. The CDR3 contains 15 residues.